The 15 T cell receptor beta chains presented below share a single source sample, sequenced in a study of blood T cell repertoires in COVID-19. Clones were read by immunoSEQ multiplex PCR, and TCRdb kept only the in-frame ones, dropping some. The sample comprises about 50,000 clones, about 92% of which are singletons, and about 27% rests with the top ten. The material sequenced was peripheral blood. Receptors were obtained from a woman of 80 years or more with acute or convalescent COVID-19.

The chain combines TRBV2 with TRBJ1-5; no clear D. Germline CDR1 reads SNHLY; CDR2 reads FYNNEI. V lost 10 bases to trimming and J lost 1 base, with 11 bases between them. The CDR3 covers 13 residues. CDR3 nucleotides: TGTGCCACCGCCCGAGAGAGCAATCAGCCCCAGCATTTT. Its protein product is CATARESNQPQHF.

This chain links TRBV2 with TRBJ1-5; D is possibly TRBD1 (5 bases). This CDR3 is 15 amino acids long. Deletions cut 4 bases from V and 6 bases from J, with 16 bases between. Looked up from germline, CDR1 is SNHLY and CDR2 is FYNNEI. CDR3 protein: CASSGPGTRGQPQHF. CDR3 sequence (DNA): TGTGCCAGCAGTGGGCCGGGGACTAGAGGTCAGCCCCAGCATTTT.

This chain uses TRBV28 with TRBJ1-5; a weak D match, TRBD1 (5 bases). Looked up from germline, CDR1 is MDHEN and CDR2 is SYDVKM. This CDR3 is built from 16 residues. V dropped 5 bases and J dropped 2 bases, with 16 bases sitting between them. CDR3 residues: CASSGPGGLGNQPQHF. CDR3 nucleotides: TGTGCCAGCAGTGGTCCGGGGGGTTTGGGCAATCAGCCCCAGCATTTT.

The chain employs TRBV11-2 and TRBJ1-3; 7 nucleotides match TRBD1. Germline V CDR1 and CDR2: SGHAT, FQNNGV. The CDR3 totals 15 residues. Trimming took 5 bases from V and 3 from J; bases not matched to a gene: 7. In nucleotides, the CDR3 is TGTGCCAGCAGCGAGAACAGGGGAAGTGGAAACACCATATATTTT. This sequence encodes CASSENRGSGNTIYF. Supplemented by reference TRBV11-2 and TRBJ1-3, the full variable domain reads EAGVAQSPRYKIIEKRQSVAFWCNPISGHATLYWYQQILGQGPKLLIQFQNNGVVDDSQLPKDRFSAERLKGVDSTLKIQPAKLEDSAVYLCASSENRGSGNTIYFGEGSWLTVV.

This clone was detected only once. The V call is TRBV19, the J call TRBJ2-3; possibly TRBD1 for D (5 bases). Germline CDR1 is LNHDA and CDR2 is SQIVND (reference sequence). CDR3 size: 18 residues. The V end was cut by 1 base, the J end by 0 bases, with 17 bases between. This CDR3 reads CASSIGGQTVVSTDTQYF. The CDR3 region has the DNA TGTGCCAGTAGTATAGGGGGCCAGACAGTGGTCAGCACAGATACGCAGTATTTT.

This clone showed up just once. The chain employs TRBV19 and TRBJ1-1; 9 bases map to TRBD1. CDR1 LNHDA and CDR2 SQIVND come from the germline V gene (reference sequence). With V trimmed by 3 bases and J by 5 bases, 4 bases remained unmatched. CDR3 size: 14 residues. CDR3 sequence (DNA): TGTGCCAGTAGTATTACAGGGGGCGAGACTGAAGCTTTCTTT. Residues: CASSITGGETEAFF. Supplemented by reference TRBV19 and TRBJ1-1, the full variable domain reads DGGITQSPKYLFRKEGQNVTLSCEQNLNHDAMYWYRQDPGQGLRLIYYSQIVNDFQKGDIAEGYSVSREKKESFPLTVTSAQKNPTAFYLCASSITGGETEAFFGQGTRLTVV.

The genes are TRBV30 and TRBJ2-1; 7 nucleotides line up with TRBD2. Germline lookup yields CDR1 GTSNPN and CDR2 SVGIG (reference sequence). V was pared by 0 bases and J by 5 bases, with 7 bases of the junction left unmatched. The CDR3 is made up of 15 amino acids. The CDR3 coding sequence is TGTGCCTGGAGTGTTGGGGGGGGGACCCACAATGAGCAGTTCTTC. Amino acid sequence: CAWSVGGGTHNEQFF.

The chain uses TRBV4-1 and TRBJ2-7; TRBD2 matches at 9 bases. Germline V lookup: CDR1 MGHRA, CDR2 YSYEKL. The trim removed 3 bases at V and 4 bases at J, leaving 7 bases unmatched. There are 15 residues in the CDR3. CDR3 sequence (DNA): TGCGCCAGCAGCCAGGGCGGGGGGGGGCGGTACGAGCAGTACTTC. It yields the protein CASSQGGGGRYEQYF.

CDR3 loop: CASSEAERPGYTF. The CDR3 bases are TGTGCCAGCAGTGAAGCCGAGCGGCCTGGCTACACCTTC. The chain employs TRBV6-1 and TRBJ1-2; D is uncertain. From germline, CDR1 is MNHNS and CDR2 SASEGT. Trimming took off 0 bases at V and 7 bases at J, with 9 bases between the two ends. The CDR3 contains 13 residues.

The CDR3 DNA follows: TGTGCCAGCAGTTACTCGGACTCCCGCACAGATACGCAGTATTTT. Encoded protein: CASSYSDSRTDTQYF. The chain uses TRBV6-6 and TRBJ2-3; the D gene is possibly TRBD2 (5 bases). Trimming pared 0 bases from V and 1 base from J, leaving 8 bases between. The germline V gene encodes CDR1 MNHNY and CDR2 SVGAGI (reference sequence). This CDR3 is 15 amino acids long.

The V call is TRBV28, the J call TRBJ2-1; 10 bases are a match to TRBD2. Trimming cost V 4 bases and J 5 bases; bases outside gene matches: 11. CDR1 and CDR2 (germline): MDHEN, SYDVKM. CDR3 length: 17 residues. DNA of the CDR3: TGTGCCAGCAGTTCTACTCAACTAGCGGGGAACAACAATGAGCAGTTCTTC. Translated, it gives CASSSTQLAGNNNEQFF. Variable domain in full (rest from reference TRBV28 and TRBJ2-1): DVKVTQSSRYLVKRTGEKVFLECVQDMDHENMFWYRQDPGLGLRLIYFSYDVKMKEKGDIPEGYSVSREKKERFSLILESASTNQTSMYLCASSSTQLAGNNNEQFFGPGTRLTVL.

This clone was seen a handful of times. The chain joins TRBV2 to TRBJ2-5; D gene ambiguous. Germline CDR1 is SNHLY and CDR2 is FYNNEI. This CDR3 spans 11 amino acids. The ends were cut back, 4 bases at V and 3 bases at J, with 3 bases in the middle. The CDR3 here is CASSVEETQYF. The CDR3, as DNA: TGTGCCAGCAGTGTAGAAGAGACCCAGTACTTC. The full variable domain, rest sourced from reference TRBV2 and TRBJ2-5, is EPEVTQTPSHQVTQMGQEVILRCVPISNHLYFYWYRQILGQKVEFLVSFYNNEISEKSEIFDDQFSVERPDGSNFTLKIRSTKLEDSAMYFCASSVEETQYFGPGTRLLVL.

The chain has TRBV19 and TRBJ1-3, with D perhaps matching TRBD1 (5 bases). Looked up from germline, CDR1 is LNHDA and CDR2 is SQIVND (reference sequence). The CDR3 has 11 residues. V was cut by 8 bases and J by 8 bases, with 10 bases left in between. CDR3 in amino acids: CASRSGDTIYF. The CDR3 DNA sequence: TGTGCCAGTCGGTCGGGGGACACCATATATTTT.

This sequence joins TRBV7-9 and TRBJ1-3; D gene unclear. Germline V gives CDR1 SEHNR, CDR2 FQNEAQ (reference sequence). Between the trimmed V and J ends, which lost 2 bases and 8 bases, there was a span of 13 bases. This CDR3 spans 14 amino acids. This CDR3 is CASSLFLRGDTIYF. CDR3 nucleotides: TGTGCCAGCAGCTTATTCTTAAGAGGCGACACCATATATTTT.

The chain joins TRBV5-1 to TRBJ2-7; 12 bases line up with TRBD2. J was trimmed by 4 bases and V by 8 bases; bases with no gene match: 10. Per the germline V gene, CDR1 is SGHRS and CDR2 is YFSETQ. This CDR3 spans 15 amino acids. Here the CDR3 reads CASYPTSGGNYEQYF. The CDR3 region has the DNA TGCGCCAGTTACCCTACTAGCGGGGGGAATTACGAGCAGTACTTC.